A selection of T cell receptor beta chains follows, all from one sample in a study of CD8 T cells in ankylosing spondylitis. TCRdb redid the calling of the 5' RACE reads with MiXCR, one entry per CDR3 protein. Among fewer than 250,000 distinct CDR3 sequences listed, roughly 10% were seen once. The sample taken for sequencing was blood, either unsorted or a sorted T cell fraction (not recorded which). These TCRs come from a male donor with ankylosing spondylitis or in good health (not recorded which). The CDR3 runs from the conserved cysteine through the conserved F or W. Fields, in order: clone size, D gene, CDR3 length, J gene, V gene, CDR3 protein, CDR3 DNA. A D gene is named only where the DNA matches it firmly. Rows give clone size only sometimes, using once, few, many, or a class for an expanded clone.

>many|NA|13|TRBJ1-2|TRBV30
CAWSFGQKNGYTF
TGTGCCTGGAGTTTCGGACAGAAGAATGGCTACACCTTC
>few|TRBD1|16|TRBJ1-3|TRBV12-5
CASGLAPGQYGNTIYF
TGTGCTAGTGGTTTGGCCCCGGGACAGTATGGAAACACCATATATTTT
>NA|TRBD1|21|TRBJ1-1|TRBV11-2
CASSLFNPRDGQAYWNTEAFF
TGTGCCAGCAGCCTCTTTAACCCTCGAGATGGACAGGCCTACTGGAACACTGAAGCTTTCTTT
>NA|TRBD1|15|TRBJ1-4|TRBV7-2
CASSFPGTGGEKLFF
TGTGCCAGCAGCTTTCCTGGGACAGGAGGTGAAAAACTGTTTTTT
>NA|TRBD2|15|TRBJ2-4|TRBV12-3/TRBV12-4
CASSSGTTLSNIQYF
TGTGCCAGCAGTTCCGGGACTACTCTCTCAAACATTCAGTACTTC
>many|TRBD1|15|TRBJ1-4|TRBV7-9
CASTETGASEEKLFF
TGTGCCAGCACAGAGACAGGGGCCTCGGAAGAAAAACTGTTTTTT
>many|NA|15|TRBJ2-2|TRBV4-2
CASSQGLMNTGELFF
TGTGCCAGCAGCCAAGGACTAATGAACACCGGGGAGCTGTTTTTT
>many|NA|12|TRBJ2-7|TRBV4-1
CASRGVAYEQYF
TGCGCCAGCAGGGGGGTTGCCTACGAGCAGTACTTC
>many|NA|14|TRBJ1-4|TRBV7-8
CASSPRTTREKLFF
TGTGCCAGCAGCCCTAGGACAACCCGGGAAAAACTGTTTTTT
>many|NA|18|TRBJ2-1|TRBV20-1
CSALSRGWAGDFYNEQFF
TGCAGTGCCCTCTCTCGTGGATGGGCAGGGGATTTCTACAATGAGCAGTTCTTC
>many|TRBD2|16|TRBJ2-1|TRBV2
CASTPSGLSSYNEQFF
TGTGCCAGCACCCCTAGCGGCCTGAGCTCCTACAATGAGCAGTTCTTC
>many|NA|13|TRBJ1-2|TRBV6-1
CASSEALQFGYTF
TGTGCCAGCAGTGAAGCGCTACAGTTTGGCTACACCTTC
>many|NA|12|TRBJ2-3|TRBV12-5
CASGRFGDTQYF
TGTGCTAGTGGCCGCTTCGGGGATACGCAGTATTTT
>NA|TRBD1|16|TRBJ2-2|TRBV20-1
CSARDPGQGNTGELFF
TGCAGTGCTAGAGATCCGGGACAGGGAAACACCGGGGAGCTGTTTTTT
>many|NA|13|TRBJ1-1|TRBV20-1
CSARLFGRTEAFF
TGCAGTGCTAGATTATTCGGGAGGACTGAAGCTTTCTTT
>many|TRBD1|13|TRBJ1-5|TRBV27
CATGTGNRGPQHF
TGTGCCACCGGGACAGGGAACCGAGGGCCCCAGCATTTT
>many|NA|14|TRBJ2-7|TRBV7-6
CASSPDSSTYEQYF
TGTGCCAGCAGCCCAGACAGTTCCACCTACGAGCAGTACTTC
>NA|NA|19|TRBJ2-4|TRBV12-3/TRBV12-4
CTICFNQYIGALAKNIQYF
TGTACCATCTGTTTTAATCAGTATATTGGCGCTCTAGCCAAAAACATTCAGTACTTC
>few|NA|16|TRBJ1-6|TRBV6-1
CASSTGTRTIGSPLHF
TGTGCCAGCAGCACAGGGACGCGTACGATAGGATCACCCCTCCACTTT
>many|NA|15|TRBJ2-3|TRBV15
CATSRVGLYTDTQYF
TGTGCCACCAGCAGAGTGGGTCTCTACACAGATACGCAGTATTTT
>many|NA|12|TRBJ1-2|TRBV20-1
CSASTGKDGYTF
TGCAGTGCTAGTACAGGGAAGGATGGCTACACCTTC
>NA|NA|12|TRBJ2-1|TRBV2
CAIAGVHNEQFF
TGTGCCATAGCAGGGGTACACAATGAGCAGTTCTTC
>many|TRBD2|16|TRBJ2-7|TRBV7-9
CASSLVETRGSYEQYF
TGTGCCAGCAGCTTAGTGGAGACTCGCGGGAGTTACGAGCAGTACTTC
>many|NA|15|TRBJ2-1|TRBV7-7
CASSLDGGLHNEQFF
TGTGCCAGCAGCTTAGATGGGGGGCTCCACAATGAGCAGTTCTTC
>few|NA|13|TRBJ2-7|TRBV20-1
CSARGDISYEQYF
TGCAGTGCTAGAGGGGACATTTCCTACGAGCAGTACTTC
>NA|TRBD2|14|TRBJ2-3|TRBV19
CASSMGLAGNTQYF
TGTGCCAGTAGTATGGGACTAGCGGGGAATACGCAGTATTTT
>many|NA|19|TRBJ2-3|TRBV3-1
CASSQWFPRRGLSTDTQYF
TGTGCCAGCAGCCAATGGTTCCCTCGGCGGGGGCTAAGCACAGATACGCAGTATTTT
>many|TRBD1|15|TRBJ1-2|TRBV5-1
CASSPATGRLDGYTF
TGCGCCAGCAGCCCGGCGACAGGGCGGTTAGATGGCTACACCTTC
>many|NA|14|TRBJ2-3|TRBV7-9
CASSLVREGDTQYF
TGTGCCAGCAGCCTAGTCAGGGAAGGAGATACGCAGTATTTT
>many|NA|15|TRBJ1-5|TRBV3-1
CASSQGRRSNQPQHF
TGTGCCAGCAGCCAGGGCAGGAGAAGCAATCAGCCCCAGCATTTT
>many|NA|17|TRBJ2-1|TRBV5-1
CASSPGLHLSSYNEQFF
TGCGCCAGCAGCCCGGGACTCCACCTGAGCTCCTACAATGAGCAGTTCTTC
>NA|TRBD2|16|TRBJ2-7|TRBV3-1
CASSPTTSGRAGEQYF
TGTGCCAGCAGCCCGACGACTAGCGGGAGGGCGGGTGAGCAGTACTTC
>NA|TRBD2|15|TRBJ2-2|TRBV5-1
CASIDQRGSTGELFF
TGCGCCAGCATTGACCAGCGGGGGAGCACCGGGGAGCTGTTTTTT